This entry lists 9 T cell receptor beta chains sequenced from one sample in a study of early T cells in non-severe SARS-CoV-2 infection (dated by TCRdb to the early 2020s). Libraries were prepared through 5' RACE. The sequencer listed for this sample is NextSeq 500. TCRdb trimmed the raw reads at Q25, called clones with MiXCR and kept productive beta chains. Entries are consolidated by CDR3 protein sequence, retaining the most common genes and DNA. The sample has under 20,000 distinct CDR3 sequences on record, around 5.8% of them singletons. The ten largest clones represent around 6.8% of the sample. This specimen was whole blood, taken at baseline. Source of these receptors: an adult who was a healthcare worker with PCR-confirmed SARS-CoV-2 infection or an uninfected control (not recorded which).

By sample fraction, this clonotype is medium-sized. The gene calls are TRBV10-2 and TRBJ1-5; possibly TRBD1 for D (5 bases). Looked up from germline, CDR1 is WSHSY and CDR2 is SAAADI. With 3 bases removed from V and 2 bases from J, the gap between germline ends came to 8 bases. The CDR3 has 14 amino acids. The CDR3 DNA sequence: TGCGCCAGCAGTGAAGGGGACGGCAATCAGCCCCAGCATTTT. This gives the protein CASSEGDGNQPQHF.

This clonotype was seen many times. This sequence joins TRBV4-1 and TRBJ1-1; 7 bases agree with TRBD1. This CDR3 region has 17 residues. CDR1 and CDR2 (germline): MGHRA, YSYEKL. V shed 1 base and J 0 bases; nucleotides not matched to a gene: 8. CDR3 sequence: CASSQGTGHYMNTEAFF. The CDR3 nucleotides are TGCGCCAGCAGCCAAGGGACAGGTCACTACATGAACACTGAAGCTTTCTTT.

This clonotype was seen ten or more times. The J gene is TRBJ2-3, the V gene TRBV7-3; D is unclear. Germline V gene sequence: CDR1 SGHTA, CDR2 FQGTGA. V lost 1 base and J 3 bases, leaving 11 bases between the germline ends. This CDR3 region has 15 residues. The CDR3 sequence is CASSLNGGQTDTQYF. The CDR3 DNA reads as TGTGCCAGCAGCTTAAACGGCGGCCAAACAGATACGCAGTATTTT.

This clonotype was counted many times. The chain carries TRBV6-4 and TRBJ2-1, with TRBD2 matching over 10 bases. Per the germline V gene, CDR1 is MRHNA and CDR2 is SNTAGT. Trimming removed 5 bases from V and 2 bases from J; junction bases left unmatched: 3. The CDR3 extends over 15 amino acids. The CDR3 nucleotides are TGTGCCAGCAGTTCCCTAGCGGGGGCCTACAATGAGCAGTTCTTC. Its translation is CASSSLAGAYNEQFF.

This clonotype has a count of ten or more. V and J are TRBV7-6 and TRBJ2-4; D might be TRBD1 (5 bases). This CDR3 is 13 amino acids long. The germline V and J ends were trimmed by 6 bases and 6 bases, with 12 bases remaining between them. Looked up from germline, CDR1 is SGHVS and CDR2 is FNYEAQ. CDR3 amino acids: CASSPGSTNIQYF. CDR3 DNA: TGTGCCAGCAGTCCAGGGTCTACAAACATTCAGTACTTC.

This clonotype is deemed medium-sized (0.01 to 0.1%). The chain is built from TRBV6-5 and TRBJ2-7; possibly TRBD1 for D (6 bases). Per the germline V gene, CDR1 is MNHEY and CDR2 is SVGAGI. The CDR3 is 12 residues long. The ends were cut back, 10 bases at V and 1 base at J, with 11 bases in the middle. The CDR3 region is CATQQGSYEQYF. CDR3 DNA: TGTGCCACTCAACAGGGTTCCTACGAGCAGTACTTC.

This chain uses TRBV6-4 with TRBJ1-1, with D maybe TRBD1 (5 bases). V lost 7 bases, J lost 1 base, and 13 bases lay in between. The CDR3 is made up of 14 amino acids. CDR1 is MRHNA and CDR2 is SNTAGT in the germline V gene. The CDR3 DNA reads as TGTGCCAGCAAAGGAGGGGTTGGGAACACTGAAGCTTTCTTT. As protein: CASKGGVGNTEAFF.

Comment on this clonotype: A clone one base away is much larger, so this may be a read error. The V gene is TRBV5-5, the J gene TRBJ2-3; 8 bases line up with TRBD1. Germline values: CDR1 SGHKS, CDR2 YYEKEE (reference sequence). This CDR3 is built from 15 residues. The junction had 6 bases not matched to a gene; V was cut back by 4 bases and J by 2 bases. CDR3 sequence (DNA): TGTGCCAGCAGCCCGGGACAGGCGGACACAGATACGCAGTATTTT. This translates into CASSPGQADTDTQYF.

This clonotype has at least ten counts. The V gene is TRBV29-1, the J gene TRBJ1-5; 9 bases line up with TRBD1. Trimming removed 5 bases from V and 5 bases from J; junction bases left unmatched: 4. CDR3 length: 13 amino acids. CDR1 and CDR2 from the germline V gene are SQVTM and ANQGSEA. The CDR3 region has the DNA TGCAGCGTTAGGACAGGGGACGATCAGCCCCAGCATTTT. It specifies CSVRTGDDQPQHF.